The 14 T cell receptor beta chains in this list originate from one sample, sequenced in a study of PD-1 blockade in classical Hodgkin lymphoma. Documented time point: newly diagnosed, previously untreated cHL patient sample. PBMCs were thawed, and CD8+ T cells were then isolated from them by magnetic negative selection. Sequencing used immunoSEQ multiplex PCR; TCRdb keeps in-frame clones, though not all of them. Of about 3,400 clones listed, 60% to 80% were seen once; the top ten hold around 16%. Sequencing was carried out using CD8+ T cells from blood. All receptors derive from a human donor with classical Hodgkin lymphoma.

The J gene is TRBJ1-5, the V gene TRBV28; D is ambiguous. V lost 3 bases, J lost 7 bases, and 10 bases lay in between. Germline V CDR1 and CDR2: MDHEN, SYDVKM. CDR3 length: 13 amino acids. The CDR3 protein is CASSFSPRQPQHF. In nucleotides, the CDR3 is TGTGCCAGCAGTTTCTCCCCTCGACAGCCCCAGCATTTT.

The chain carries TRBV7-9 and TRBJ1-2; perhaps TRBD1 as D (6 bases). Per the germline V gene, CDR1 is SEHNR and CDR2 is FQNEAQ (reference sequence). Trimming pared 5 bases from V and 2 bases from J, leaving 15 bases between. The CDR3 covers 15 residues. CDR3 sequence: CASSGPGDGNYGYTF. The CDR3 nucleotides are TGTGCCAGCAGCGGCCCAGGGGACGGAAACTATGGCTACACCTTC.

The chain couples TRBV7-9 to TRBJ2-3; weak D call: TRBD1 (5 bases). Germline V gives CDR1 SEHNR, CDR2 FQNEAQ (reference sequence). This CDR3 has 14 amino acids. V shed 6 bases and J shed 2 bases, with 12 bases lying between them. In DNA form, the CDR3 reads TGTGCCAGCAGTTCTGACAGAGCCACAGATACGCAGTATTTT. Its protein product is CASSSDRATDTQYF.

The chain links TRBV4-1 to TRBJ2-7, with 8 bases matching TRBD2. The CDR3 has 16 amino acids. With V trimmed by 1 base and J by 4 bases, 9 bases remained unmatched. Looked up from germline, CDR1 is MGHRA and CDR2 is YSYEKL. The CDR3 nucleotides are TGCGCCAGCAGCCAAGTCCCTAGCGGGCCGGGGTACGAGCAGTACTTC. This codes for CASSQVPSGPGYEQYF.

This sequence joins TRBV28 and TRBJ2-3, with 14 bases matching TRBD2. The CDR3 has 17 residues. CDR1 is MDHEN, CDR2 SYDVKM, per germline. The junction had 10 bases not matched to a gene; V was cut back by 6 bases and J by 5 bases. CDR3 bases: TGTGCCAGCAGCCCCGGGACTAGCGGGAGCGGTGGAGATACGCAGTATTTT. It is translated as CASSPGTSGSGGDTQYF.

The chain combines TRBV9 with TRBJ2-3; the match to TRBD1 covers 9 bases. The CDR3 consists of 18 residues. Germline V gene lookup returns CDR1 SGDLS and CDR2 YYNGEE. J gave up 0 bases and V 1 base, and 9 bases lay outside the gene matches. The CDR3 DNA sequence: TGTGCCAGCAGCGTAACCGGGACAGGGAGTTCTAGCACAGATACGCAGTATTTT. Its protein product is CASSVTGTGSSSTDTQYF.

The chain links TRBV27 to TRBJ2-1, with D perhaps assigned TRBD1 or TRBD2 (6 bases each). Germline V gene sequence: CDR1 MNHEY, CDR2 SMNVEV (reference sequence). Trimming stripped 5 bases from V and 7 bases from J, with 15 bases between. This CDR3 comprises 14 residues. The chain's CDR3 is CASSPTGAGNEQFF. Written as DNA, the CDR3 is TGTGCCAGCAGTCCGACGGGGGCAGGGAATGAGCAGTTCTTC.

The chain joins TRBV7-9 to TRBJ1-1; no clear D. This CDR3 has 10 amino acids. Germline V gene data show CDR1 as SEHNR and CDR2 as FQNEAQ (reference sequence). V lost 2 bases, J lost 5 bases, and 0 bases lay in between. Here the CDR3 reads CASSLTEAFF. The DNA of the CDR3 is TGTGCCAGCAGCTTAACTGAAGCTTTCTTT.

CDR3 loop: CASSELNSGGQPYEQYF. The CDR3 DNA reads as TGTGCCAGCAGTGAACTTAATTCAGGGGGCCAACCCTACGAGCAGTACTTC. V usage is TRBV6-1 and J usage is TRBJ2-7; 8 nucleotides line up with TRBD1. Germline-derived CDR1 and CDR2 are MNHNS and SASEGT. The CDR3 contains 17 residues. V trimming: 2 bases; J trimming: 2 bases; junction bases outside the gene matches: 11.

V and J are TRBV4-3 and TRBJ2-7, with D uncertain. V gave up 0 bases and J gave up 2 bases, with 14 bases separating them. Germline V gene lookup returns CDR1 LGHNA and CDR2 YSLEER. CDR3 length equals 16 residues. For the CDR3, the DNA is TGCGCCAGCAGCCAAGATTGGGCATCTACCCCCTACGAGCAGTACTTC. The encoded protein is CASSQDWASTPYEQYF.

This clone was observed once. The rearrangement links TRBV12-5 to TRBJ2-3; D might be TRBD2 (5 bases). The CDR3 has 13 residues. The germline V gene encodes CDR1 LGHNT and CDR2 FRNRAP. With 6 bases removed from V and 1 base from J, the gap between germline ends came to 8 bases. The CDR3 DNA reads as TGTGCTAGTGGCTCCGGGGGCACAGATACGCAGTATTTT. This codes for CASGSGGTDTQYF.

The CDR3 spells CASSEVVNEQFF. CDR3 coding DNA: TGTGCCAGCAGTGAAGTAGTAAATGAGCAGTTCTTC. The rearrangement uses TRBV6-1 and TRBJ2-1; D is ambiguous. Per the germline V gene, CDR1 is MNHNS and CDR2 is SASEGT. This CDR3 is built from 12 residues. With 1 base removed from V and 7 bases from J, the gap between germline ends came to 5 bases.

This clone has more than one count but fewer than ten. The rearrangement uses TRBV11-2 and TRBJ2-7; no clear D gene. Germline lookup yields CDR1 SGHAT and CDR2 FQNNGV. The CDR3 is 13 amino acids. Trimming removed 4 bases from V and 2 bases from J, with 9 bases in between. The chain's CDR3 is CASSSTGAYEQYF. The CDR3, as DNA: TGTGCCAGCAGCTCAACTGGGGCCTACGAGCAGTACTTC.

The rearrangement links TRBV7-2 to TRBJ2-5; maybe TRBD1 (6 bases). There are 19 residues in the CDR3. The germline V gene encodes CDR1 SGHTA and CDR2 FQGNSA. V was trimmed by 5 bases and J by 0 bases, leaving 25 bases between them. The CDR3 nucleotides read TGTGCCAGCAGCGATGGCCCCGCAGGGCGAGGGGGTAACCAAGAGACCCAGTACTTC. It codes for CASSDGPAGRGGNQETQYF.